Below, 22 T cell receptor beta chains from the same sample are listed, as sequenced in a study of CD4 T cells in relation to SARS-CoV-2 and coronaviruses. The data were produced by immunoSEQ multiplex PCR, yet TCRdb's version contains in-frame clones alone and is incomplete. The sample holds about 23,000 clones; more than 65% are singletons and the top ten take roughly 28%. No antigen is known for these receptors. Unexposed donor CD4+ T cells date from 2011-2018, before the COVID-19 pandemic. The cells were cultured for roughly 11 days before CD4+ T cells were isolated. What was sequenced was CD4+ T cells from PBMCs, cultured in vitro. The receptors derive from a human donor in good health.

This clone was detected only once. This CDR3 reads CASKIGDWDTEAFF. CDR3 nucleotide sequence: TGTGCCAGCAAGATAGGGGATTGGGACACTGAAGCTTTCTTT. The V gene is TRBV5-4, the J gene TRBJ1-1, with D maybe TRBD1 (5 bases). V gave up 6 bases and J gave up 3 bases, with 15 bases separating them. This CDR3 has 14 residues. Germline CDR1 SGHNT, CDR2 YYREEE (reference sequence).

The CDR3 reads CASSLTDSPGKVGELFF. The CDR3 DNA follows: TGCGCCAGCAGCCTCACCGACAGCCCTGGAAAAGTGGGGGAGCTGTTTTTT. This chain uses TRBV5-1 with TRBJ2-2; weak D call: TRBD1 (5 bases). V was cut by 4 bases and J by 8 bases, with 24 bases left in between. This CDR3 is built from 17 residues. In germline, CDR1 is SGHRS, CDR2 YFSETQ.

The CDR3 loop reads CASSILGLGLRNTEAFF. The DNA of the CDR3 is TGTGCCAGTAGTATTCTTGGTTTGGGACTGCGGAACACTGAAGCTTTCTTT. This chain uses TRBV19 with TRBJ1-1, with a possible D match to TRBD1 (5 bases). Per the germline V gene, CDR1 is LNHDA and CDR2 is SQIVND (reference sequence). V was pared by 3 bases and J by 1 base, with 18 bases between. The CDR3 is made up of 17 amino acids.

This clone showed up just once. This chain connects TRBV27 to TRBJ2-5; tentative D call: TRBD2 (7 bases). Trimming removed 5 bases at V and 5 bases at J, with 15 bases between. Germline CDR1 is MNHEY and CDR2 is SMNVEV (reference sequence). This CDR3 spans 14 amino acids. CDR3 in amino acids: CASSPGGRAETQYF. The CDR3 coding sequence is TGTGCCAGCAGTCCGGGGGGCAGGGCTGAGACCCAGTACTTC.

The chain combines TRBV2 with TRBJ1-5; 9 bases line up with TRBD1. Germline-derived CDR1 and CDR2 are SNHLY and FYNNEI. There are 17 residues in the CDR3. The trim removed 5 bases at V and 6 bases at J, leaving 14 bases unmatched. The CDR3 spells CASSSRTITGGGQPQHF. In nucleotides, the CDR3 is TGTGCCAGCAGTTCTCGGACCATTACAGGGGGCGGTCAGCCCCAGCATTTT.

This clone occurred a few times. The chain combines TRBV5-4 with TRBJ1-2, with 7 bases matching TRBD1. Germline V gene sequence: CDR1 SGHNT, CDR2 YYREEE (reference sequence). Trimming cost V 4 bases and J 4 bases; bases outside gene matches: 13. This CDR3 has 16 amino acids. In DNA, the CDR3 is TGTGCCAGCAGCCTTGGGGGGCGACAGGGAAGCTATGGCTACACCTTC. Protein: CASSLGGRQGSYGYTF.

The rearrangement joins TRBV7-2 to TRBJ2-3, with D hard to call. This CDR3 is built from 12 residues. Per the germline V gene, CDR1 is SGHTA and CDR2 is FQGNSA. Between the trimmed V and J ends, which lost 4 bases and 6 bases, there was a span of 8 bases. This CDR3 is CASSSFRDTQYF. In nucleotides, the CDR3 is TGTGCCAGCAGCTCCTTTCGCGATACGCAGTATTTT.

The CDR3 here is CASSLGGQGVGQPQHF. CDR3 DNA sequence: TGTGCCAGCAGCTTAGGAGGACAGGGTGTCGGTCAGCCCCAGCATTTT. The gene calls are TRBV11-2 and TRBJ1-5; 8 positions match TRBD1. CDR1 and CDR2 (germline): SGHAT, FQNNGV. This CDR3 spans 16 amino acids. Trimming removed 1 base from V and 6 bases from J; junction bases left unmatched: 8.

This clone has a handful of counts. The genes are TRBV9 and TRBJ2-7; a possible D gene is TRBD1 (6 bases). The CDR3 has 16 amino acids. Germline CDR1 is SGDLS and CDR2 is YYNGEE. Trimming took off 0 bases at V and 5 bases at J, with 18 bases between the two ends. This CDR3 is CASSVAVGETGDEQYF. Here the CDR3 DNA reads TGTGCCAGCAGCGTAGCTGTCGGGGAGACAGGTGACGAGCAGTACTTC.

The genes are TRBV6-5 and TRBJ2-1, with D possibly being TRBD2 (6 bases). V shed 6 bases and J shed 4 bases, with 13 bases lying between them. From germline, CDR1 is MNHEY and CDR2 SVGAGI. The CDR3 runs 14 residues. CDR3 nucleotide sequence: TGTGCCAGCAGCCGACTAGGGGAATACAATGAGCAGTTCTTC. Residues: CASSRLGEYNEQFF.

The chain joins TRBV24-1 to TRBJ2-5, with 7 bases fitting TRBD2. J gave up 5 bases and V 3 bases, and 8 bases lay outside the gene matches. The CDR3 is made up of 15 amino acids. Germline CDR1 and CDR2: KGHDR and SFDVKD. The CDR3 sequence is CATSDIQGREETQYF. In nucleotides, the CDR3 is TGTGCCACCAGTGATATTCAAGGGCGGGAGGAGACCCAGTACTTC.

The CDR3 here is CASSLDVSNFAEAFF. The CDR3 DNA follows: TGCGCCAGCAGCTTGGATGTCAGTAACTTTGCGGAGGCTTTCTTT. The chain links TRBV5-1 to TRBJ1-1; the D is unclear. Germline V gene sequence: CDR1 SGHRS, CDR2 YFSETQ. The CDR3 is made up of 15 amino acids. Trimming stripped 0 bases from V and 11 bases from J, with 20 bases between.

The gene calls are TRBV28 and TRBJ2-6; unclear D gene. The germline V and J ends were trimmed by 5 bases and 4 bases, with 6 bases remaining between them. Germline V lookup: CDR1 MDHEN, CDR2 SYDVKM. The CDR3 totals 13 residues. This CDR3 reads CASSRSGANVLTF. As DNA, the CDR3 is TGTGCCAGCAGTCGATCCGGGGCCAACGTCCTGACTTTC.

The chain combines TRBV7-3 with TRBJ2-3, with D possibly TRBD1 on 6 matching bases. CDR1 and CDR2 (germline): SGHTA, FQGTGA. V was shortened by 1 base and J by 4 bases, with 21 bases between the two germline ends. CDR3 length equals 18 residues. The CDR3, as DNA: TGTGCCAGCAGCTTAAGGGGGCGTGGGGGCCCAATGCCAGATACGCAGTATTTT. Translating gives CASSLRGRGGPMPDTQYF.

This rearrangement joins TRBV10-1 to TRBJ1-1; D remains ambiguous. Germline-derived CDR1 and CDR2 are WNHNN and SYGVQD (reference sequence). V lost 0 bases, J lost 7 bases, and 15 bases lay in between. The CDR3 sequence is 15 residues long. For the CDR3, the DNA is TGCGCCAGCAGTGAGTCTACTGGACCGTTCGGTGAAGCTTTCTTT. This encodes CASSESTGPFGEAFF.

The V call is TRBV19, the J call TRBJ2-6; D unresolved. The CDR3 contains 14 residues. Germline loops: CDR1 LNHDA, CDR2 SQIVND (reference sequence). V was cut by 8 bases and J by 4 bases, with 12 bases left in between. CDR3 residues: CASCVGPGANVLTF. DNA for the CDR3: TGTGCCAGTTGCGTCGGCCCCGGGGCCAACGTCCTGACTTTC.

The chain combines TRBV4-2 with TRBJ2-7; TRBD2 matches 10 bases. The CDR3 consists of 16 residues. V was pared by 0 bases and J by 2 bases, with 4 bases of the junction left unmatched. The germline gives CDR1 LGHNA, CDR2 YNFKEQ. This chain's CDR3 is CASSQDASGRAYEQYF. DNA for the CDR3: TGTGCCAGCAGCCAAGATGCGAGCGGGAGGGCCTACGAGCAGTACTTC.

The V gene is TRBV5-4, the J gene TRBJ2-3; D remains unclear. The CDR3 is 12 amino acids. Trimming left V 2 bases short and J 3 bases short, with 4 bases between. Germline values: CDR1 SGHNT, CDR2 YYREEE (reference sequence). CDR3 bases: TGTGCCAGCAGCTTTAGTACAGATACGCAGTATTTT. It codes for CASSFSTDTQYF. The variable domain in full, with the rest retrieved from reference TRBV5-4 and TRBJ2-3, is ETGVTQSPTHLIKTRGQQVTLRCSSQSGHNTVSWYQQALGQGPQFIFQYYREEENGRGNFPPRFSGLQFPNYSSELNVNALELDDSALYLCASSFSTDTQYFGPGTRLTVL.

The CDR3 nucleotides read TGCGCCAGCAGCTTGGGAACAGGGCTATGGAATGGCTACACCTTC. It translates to CASSLGTGLWNGYTF. The gene calls are TRBV5-1 and TRBJ1-2; perhaps TRBD1 as D (6 bases). Deletions cut 0 bases from V and 6 bases from J, with 15 bases between. CDR1 is SGHRS, CDR2 YFSETQ, per germline. This CDR3 region has 15 residues.

V and J are TRBV7-9 and TRBJ2-3, with TRBD2 identical over 12 bases. The ends lost 0 bases at V and 4 bases at J; junction bases unmatched: 2. This CDR3 has 16 residues. The germline V gene encodes CDR1 SEHNR and CDR2 FQNEAQ (reference sequence). CDR3 DNA: TGTGCCAGCAGCTTAGCGCTAGCGGGAGGGCCAGATACGCAGTATTTT. Protein sequence: CASSLALAGGPDTQYF.

The rearrangement uses TRBV28 and TRBJ1-3; the D is unclear. The germline CDR1 and CDR2 sequences are MDHEN and SYDVKM. Trimming stripped 8 bases from V and 1 base from J, with 21 bases between. This CDR3 region has 17 residues. The CDR3 reads CASSPERVSRSGNTIYF. CDR3 in DNA: TGTGCCAGCTCCCCAGAAAGGGTGTCGAGGTCTGGAAACACCATATATTTT.

The DNA of the CDR3 is TGTGCCACCAGTGCCATCGACCCAATAGCCAGTGAGCAGTTCTTC. Its translation is CATSAIDPIASEQFF. The genes are TRBV24-1 and TRBJ2-1; D ambiguous. The CDR3 has 15 residues. Germline lookup yields CDR1 KGHDR and CDR2 SFDVKD. V lost 5 bases, J lost 9 bases, and 19 bases lay in between.